This T cell receptor beta chain derives from a study of blood T cell repertoires in COVID-19. Study summary: Researchers got acute and convalescent COVID-19 samples from the United States, Italy and Spain. T cells, B-cell-depleted T cells, or PBMCs provided the cDNA or gDNA that served as material.

Original methodology: Reference gene primers were amplified, and this amplification served to estimate nucleated cell counts. The table came from immunoSEQ multiplex PCR; TCRdb's copy has only in-frame clones and leaves some out. V and J calls and clone size are copied from that table; D and trimming were computed from the DNA. The table has roughly 130,000 clones, 80% to 85% seen once. What was sequenced was peripheral blood. The sequence was collected from a woman in her twenties or thirties who had recovered from COVID-19.

The CDR3, as DNA: TGTGCCAGCAGCCGGGGGGGACGTGCGAACACCGGGGAGCTGTTTTTT. Its translation: CASSRGGRANTGELFF. The chain joins TRBV7-9 to TRBJ2-2; 8 nucleotides match TRBD2. Germline CDR1 is SEHNR and CDR2 is FQNEAQ (reference sequence). The V segment lost 5 bases and the J segment 0 bases; nucleotides outside the gene matches: 5. This CDR3 is 16 amino acids long.